The clone carrying this TCR beta chain was counted only a few times. Its specificity is unknown. Germline CDR1 and CDR2: ENHRY and SYGVKD. The CDR3 length is 13 residues. V was cut by 6 bases and J by 1 base, with 9 bases left in between. The sample comes from a study of regulatory T cells. Study observations and caveats: In CD3G-deficient patients, conventional CD4+ T cells were enriched for hydrophobic CDR3 residues at positions 6 and 7. Patient repertoires had restricted TRB V-J pairs and skewed V and J usage, most in Tregs.

The PCR used 52 TRBV and 13 TRBJ primers. The data were produced by immunoSEQ multiplex PCR, yet TCRdb's version contains in-frame clones alone and is incomplete. The sample holds about 17,000 clones, roughly 88% seen once. Every patient with CD3G deficiency had evidence of autoimmunity. At testing, patients were 2 to 39 years old, with reduced naive and increased memory T-cell proportions. CD4+ T cells were divided by sorting: CD25-high CD127-low Tregs, CD25-low CD127-high conventional cells. This sequence joins TRBV10-3 and TRBJ1-1; D call uncertain. What was sequenced was conventional CD4+ T cells sorted from blood. This receptor was taken from a person aged 25-39 years with CD3G deficiency. CDR3 bases: TGTGCCATCAGCCCTCATCCGAACACTGAAGCTTTCTTT. Translated: CAISPHPNTEAFF.